A single sample is the source of the 2 T cell receptor beta chains below, sequenced in a study of regulatory T cells in long-lasting Graves disease. For TCR beta, libraries came from iRepertoire HTBI primers and Arm-PCR of CDR3 regions. TCRdb analysed the multiplex PCR reads with MiXCR anew, one entry per CDR3 protein. The sample consists of hundreds of thousands of distinct CDR3 sequences, more than 15% of them appearing once. Time point denoted: newly diagnosed GD, antithyroid drugs for less than 3 months. Extracted RNA from PBMCs served as the source of the TCR library. These data also featured in a second study, about T cells in Graves' hyperthyroidism and ophthalmopathy.

Sequences were derived from peripheral blood mononuclear cells (PBMCs), sampled at new diagnosis, from a patient treated with antithyroid drugs. The origin of the receptors is a woman aged 35-65 years with Graves disease.

The chain joins TRBV20-1 to TRBJ1-4, with 7 bases matching TRBD1. Germline assignment: CDR1 DFQATT and CDR2 SNEGSKA (reference sequence). The CDR3 contains 13 residues. The V segment lost 2 bases and the J segment 8 bases; nucleotides outside the gene matches: 5. The CDR3 nucleotides read TGCAGTGCTAGAATAACAGGGGAAGAAAAACTGTTTTTT. Protein: CSARITGEEKLFF.

The chain has TRBV11-3 and TRBJ2-7; D not resolved. Germline-derived CDR1 and CDR2 are SGHNT and YENEEA. The germline V and J ends were trimmed by 0 bases and 2 bases, with 17 bases remaining between them. This CDR3 comprises 17 residues. The CDR3 DNA is TGTGCCAGCAGCTTAGATATTGGGAAACCAAAAACCTACGAGCAGTACTTC. It translates to CASSLDIGKPKTYEQYF.